Presented here are 27 T cell receptor beta chains from one specimen sequenced in a study of T cell repertoires in ileal Crohn's disease. Assay: immunoSEQ multiplex PCR; the TCRdb copy retains only in-frame clones and omits some. The sample consists of 8,000 or so clones, about 82% of them appearing once. The time point was: inflamed ileum from the surgical specimen. The sequencing sample was made of ileal tissue. The receptor source for this set is an adult with Crohn's disease.

Notes on this clone: Other nucleotide sequences from this sample produce the same CDR3. The rearrangement uses TRBV6-6 and TRBJ1-2; D unclear. This CDR3 is built from 13 residues. With 2 bases removed from V and 3 bases from J, the gap between germline ends came to 7 bases. Germline V gene sequence: CDR1 MNHNY, CDR2 SVGAGI (reference sequence). The CDR3 nucleotides are TGTGCCAGCAGTTACCGGGCAGACTATGGCTACACCTTC. This encodes CASSYRADYGYTF.

The chain recombines TRBV5-1 with TRBJ2-7, with D possibly being TRBD1 (5 bases). Germline V gene sequence: CDR1 SGHRS, CDR2 YFSETQ. Trimming cost V 4 bases and J 6 bases, with 8 bases left between them. This CDR3 comprises 11 residues. This chain's CDR3 is CASSAQAEQYF. CDR3 in DNA: TGCGCCAGCAGCGCACAGGCCGAGCAGTACTTC.

This chain joins TRBV9 and TRBJ1-2, with D perhaps matching TRBD1 (6 bases). Germline V gene data show CDR1 as SGDLS and CDR2 as YYNGEE. V was shortened by 0 bases and J by 6 bases, with 18 bases between the two germline ends. This CDR3 has 16 amino acids. This CDR3 reads CASSVDLAGGNDGYTF. In nucleotides, the CDR3 is TGTGCCAGCAGCGTAGATCTCGCTGGGGGCAACGATGGCTACACCTTC.

The chain joins TRBV14 to TRBJ1-2; D remains unclear. Germline-derived CDR1 and CDR2 are SGHDN and FVKESK. The CDR3 totals 12 residues. Trimming took off 1 base at V and 8 bases at J, with 8 bases between the two ends. Here the CDR3 reads CASSQGFEGYTF. CDR3 DNA sequence: TGTGCCAGCAGCCAAGGATTCGAGGGCTACACCTTC.

CDR3 DNA sequence: TGCGCCAGCAGCTCCGGGACTAGCGCCTCTACAATGGAGACCCAGTACTTC. Residues: CASSSGTSASTMETQYF. This chain joins TRBV5-1 and TRBJ2-5; 10 bases are shared with TRBD2. Germline assignment: CDR1 SGHRS and CDR2 YFSETQ. The CDR3 extends over 17 amino acids. V lost 3 bases to trimming and J lost 5 bases; unmatched junction nucleotides: 13.

This rearrangement joins TRBV10-3 to TRBJ1-2, with a possible D match to TRBD1 (5 bases). Trimming cost V 2 bases and J 2 bases, with 9 bases left between them. The CDR3 runs to 14 residues. Germline V gene sequence: CDR1 ENHRY, CDR2 SYGVKD. The CDR3 coding sequence is TGTGCCATCAGTGAGCCGGGGCCCAACTATGGCTACACCTTC. Protein product: CAISEPGPNYGYTF.

The V and J genes are TRBV5-4 and TRBJ1-2; maybe TRBD1 (6 bases). The CDR3 totals 13 residues. The germline CDR1 and CDR2 sequences are SGHNT and YYREEE (reference sequence). The ends were cut back, 5 bases at V and 4 bases at J, with 12 bases in the middle. The CDR3 sequence is CASRSQGIYGYTF. As DNA, the CDR3 is TGTGCCAGCAGGTCACAGGGAATCTATGGCTACACCTTC.

The V and J genes are TRBV5-1 and TRBJ1-1; no clear D. The length of the CDR3 is 15 residues. Trimming stripped 2 bases from V and 3 bases from J, with 14 bases between. Germline values: CDR1 SGHRS, CDR2 YFSETQ. The CDR3 nucleotides read TGCGCCAGCAGCTTATCCGGGAGGTTGGACACTGAAGCTTTCTTT. Translation gives CASSLSGRLDTEAFF.

The rearrangement joins TRBV30 to TRBJ2-1; D assignment may be TRBD1 or TRBD2 (6 bases each). Trimming cost V 7 bases and J 7 bases, with 17 bases left between them. The length of the CDR3 is 13 residues. The V gene's germline CDR1 is GTSNPN and CDR2 SVGIG (reference sequence). CDR3 coding DNA: TGTGCCTATGGCGGATTAGGGGGGAATGAGCAGTTCTTC. Translation gives CAYGGLGGNEQFF.

This chain connects TRBV28 to TRBJ2-5; 8 positions match TRBD2. This CDR3 contains 15 residues. V was pared by 6 bases and J by 6 bases, with 12 bases of the junction left unmatched. Per germline, CDR1 MDHEN and CDR2 SYDVKM. CDR3 sequence reads: CASRRPGAGAKTQYF. CDR3 DNA sequence: TGTGCCAGCAGACGTCCGGGAGCGGGAGCGAAGACCCAGTACTTC.

The gene calls are TRBV6-1 and TRBJ2-3; 10 bases match TRBD2. V was pared by 2 bases and J by 4 bases, with 0 bases of the junction left unmatched. The length of the CDR3 is 14 residues. Germline loops: CDR1 MNHNS, CDR2 SASEGT. This CDR3 is CASSELAGADTQYF. DNA of the CDR3: TGTGCCAGCAGTGAACTAGCGGGGGCAGATACGCAGTATTTT.

In DNA form, the CDR3 reads TGTGCCTGCACCGGGACAGGGGTCGCCGGGGCCAACGTCCTGACTTTC. Amino acid sequence: CACTGTGVAGANVLTF. The rearrangement uses TRBV30 and TRBJ2-6, with TRBD1 matching over 10 bases. CDR3 size: 16 residues. V lost 6 bases to trimming and J lost 4 bases; unmatched junction nucleotides: 9. Germline V gene sequence: CDR1 GTSNPN, CDR2 SVGIG (reference sequence).

V gene TRBV6-1 combines with J gene TRBJ1-1, with D uncertain. Between the trimmed V and J ends, which lost 11 bases and 9 bases, there was a span of 13 bases. The CDR3 runs to 10 residues. Germline CDR1 reads MNHNS; CDR2 reads SASEGT. The CDR3: CAGMAEKAFF. The CDR3 DNA reads TGTGCCGGGATGGCGGAAAAAGCTTTCTTT.

This chain connects TRBV6-4 to TRBJ2-3, with 9 nucleotides matching TRBD1. Germline V lookup: CDR1 MRHNA, CDR2 SNTAGT. After removal of 6 bases from V and 0 bases from J, the junction contained 10 bases not matched to a gene. The CDR3 runs to 17 residues. CDR3 DNA sequence: TGTGCCAGCAGCTCGACACCGGGACAGGGAAGCACAGATACGCAGTATTTT. It translates to CASSSTPGQGSTDTQYF.

V gene TRBV7-9 combines with J gene TRBJ1-4; D unclear. Germline-derived CDR1 and CDR2 are SEHNR and FQNEAQ (reference sequence). CDR3 length: 16 residues. Trimming removed 5 bases at V and 2 bases at J, with 15 bases between. CDR3 nucleotides: TGTGCCAGCAGCCTTGGGTATAGAGGGACTAATGAAAAACTGTTTTTT. This gives the protein CASSLGYRGTNEKLFF.

The chain joins TRBV2 to TRBJ1-5; the match to TRBD1 covers 7 bases. In germline, CDR1 is SNHLY, CDR2 FYNNEI. V shed 6 bases, J shed 0 bases, and the junction held 8 bases outside the gene matches. CDR3 length: 16 amino acids. CDR3 nucleotide sequence: TGTGCCAGCAGGGGGACAGAGGGCCATAGCAATCAGCCCCAGCATTTT. Encoded protein: CASRGTEGHSNQPQHF.

The chain has TRBV6-5 and TRBJ1-2, with TRBD1 matching 7 bases. CDR1 MNHEY and CDR2 SVGAGI come from the germline V gene. The CDR3 runs 14 residues. Trimming took 6 bases from V and 6 from J; bases not matched to a gene: 10. CDR3 DNA sequence: TGTGCCAGCAGCCTTCAAGGGGGCGTTGATGGCTACACCTTC. This codes for CASSLQGGVDGYTF.

The V and J genes are TRBV11-2 and TRBJ2-5; D gene unclear. This CDR3 is 13 amino acids long. The germline V and J ends were trimmed by 5 bases and 9 bases, with 16 bases remaining between them. Germline CDR1 reads SGHAT; CDR2 reads FQNNGV. The CDR3 region has the DNA TGTGCCAGCAGCGAAGGTGGTCTCGAGGCCCAGTACTTC. Translation gives CASSEGGLEAQYF.

V is TRBV10-3 and J is TRBJ1-5; no clear D. Germline assignment: CDR1 ENHRY and CDR2 SYGVKD. The CDR3 has 15 residues. Trimming removed 3 bases from V and 7 bases from J, with 16 bases in between. The CDR3 nucleotides are TGTGCCATCAGTGACAGTAACCCCGAATCCCAGCCCCAGCATTTT. Its translation: CAISDSNPESQPQHF.

V gene TRBV27 combines with J gene TRBJ1-6, with TRBD1 as a possible D gene (5 bases). Germline CDR1 is MNHEY and CDR2 is SMNVEV (reference sequence). Trimming pared 3 bases from V and 9 bases from J, leaving 12 bases between. This CDR3 has 14 amino acids. CDR3 in amino acids: CASSFLQGSSPLHF. The CDR3 nucleotides read TGTGCCAGCAGTTTCTTGCAGGGAAGTTCACCCCTCCACTTT.

V is TRBV5-1 and J is TRBJ2-7; a weak D match, TRBD2 (6 bases). Germline V gene data show CDR1 as SGHRS and CDR2 as YFSETQ. Between the trimmed V and J ends, which lost 4 bases and 4 bases, there was a span of 12 bases. CDR3 length: 13 residues. The CDR3 spells CASSTGGAYEQYF. CDR3 sequence (DNA): TGCGCCAGCAGCACCGGAGGGGCTTACGAGCAGTACTTC.

The rearrangement uses TRBV5-1 and TRBJ2-2; either TRBD1 or TRBD2 may supply D (5 bases each). The germline V gene has CDR1 SGHRS and CDR2 YFSETQ. This CDR3 has 16 residues. V was cut by 3 bases and J by 0 bases, with 12 bases left in between. CDR3 loop: CASSYGTKSNTGELFF. CDR3 coding DNA: TGCGCCAGCAGCTATGGGACGAAATCGAACACCGGGGAGCTGTTTTTT.

The chain carries TRBV5-6 and TRBJ1-2; D not resolved. Germline CDR1 and CDR2: SGHDT and YYEEEE. The ends were cut back, 3 bases at V and 3 bases at J, with 12 bases in the middle. The CDR3 runs 14 residues. As DNA, the CDR3 is TGTGCCAGCAGCTCCACGGACCGGCACTATGGCTACACCTTC. Protein product: CASSSTDRHYGYTF.

V and J are TRBV5-5 and TRBJ1-1; 8 bases are shared with TRBD1. This CDR3 contains 16 residues. With V trimmed by 0 bases and J by 0 bases, 4 bases remained unmatched. Germline V lookup: CDR1 SGHKS, CDR2 YYEKEE (reference sequence). CDR3: CASSLAWTGMNTEAFF. CDR3 coding DNA: TGTGCCAGCAGCTTGGCGTGGACAGGGATGAACACTGAAGCTTTCTTT. The full variable domain, completed using reference TRBV5-5 and TRBJ1-1, is DAGVTQSPTHLIKTRGQQVTLRCSPISGHKSVSWYQQVLGQGPQFIFQYYEKEERGRGNFPDRFSARQFPNYSSELNVNALLLGDSALYLCASSLAWTGMNTEAFFGQGTRLTVV.

The chain links TRBV29-1 to TRBJ1-2; 9 positions agree with TRBD1. The V and J ends lost 7 bases and 7 bases, in that order; junction bases with no gene match: 10. CDR1 and CDR2 (germline): SQVTM, ANQGSEA. CDR3 length equals 13 residues. This CDR3 is CSAAVGQGTGYTF. CDR3 coding DNA: TGCAGCGCTGCGGTGGGACAGGGCACTGGCTACACCTTC.

V is TRBV19 and J is TRBJ2-7, with D tentatively TRBD1 or TRBD2 (6 bases each). Looked up from germline, CDR1 is LNHDA and CDR2 is SQIVND (reference sequence). The CDR3 is 13 amino acids. V was shortened by 4 bases and J by 3 bases, with 10 bases between the two germline ends. The DNA for the CDR3 is TGTGCCAGTAGTACCGAGGGGGGCTACGAGCAGTACTTC. This encodes CASSTEGGYEQYF.

This chain links TRBV30 with TRBJ1-1; no clear D gene. CDR1 and CDR2 from the germline V gene are GTSNPN and SVGIG (reference sequence). The CDR3 is made up of 15 amino acids. Trimming pared 2 bases from V and 0 bases from J, leaving 13 bases between. CDR3 residues: CAWSQLDRLNTEAFF. The CDR3 DNA reads as TGTGCCTGGAGTCAGCTCGACCGATTGAACACTGAAGCTTTCTTT.